This T cell receptor beta chain originates from a study of blood T cell repertoires in COVID-19. On the study more broadly: Sites in the United States, Italy and Spain provided acute and convalescent COVID-19 samples. In each case, the material was cDNA or gDNA derived from T cells, B-cell-depleted T cells, or PBMCs.

Original handling: Amplification from reference gene primers served as the basis for estimated nucleated cell counts. The data were produced by immunoSEQ multiplex PCR, yet TCRdb's version contains in-frame clones alone and is incomplete. The V and J calls and the clone size are those of that table, but D and trimming were determined from the DNA. The sample includes about 80,000 clones, around 81% of them seen just once. Germline trimming cut 6 bases from V and 7 bases from J; bases unmatched to any gene: 10. CDR1 SEHNR and CDR2 FQNEAQ come from the germline V gene (reference sequence). The CDR3 is made up of 14 amino acids.

The chain recombines TRBV7-9 with TRBJ1-2, with 8 bases matching TRBD1. This receptor was identified in a man older than 75 with active or convalescent COVID-19. The material sequenced was peripheral blood. CDR3 protein: CASRGQGRISGYTF. In nucleotides, the CDR3 is TGTGCCAGCAGAGGACAGGGTAGGATTAGTGGCTACACCTTC. Combining the CDR3 with reference TRBV7-9 and TRBJ1-2 gives the whole variable domain DTGVSQNPRHKITKRGQNVTFRCDPISEHNRLYWYRQTLGQGPEFLTYFQNEAQLEKSRLLSDRFSAERPKGSFSTLEIQRTEQGDSAMYLCASRGQGRISGYTFGSGTRLTVV.